The 5 T cell receptor beta chains reported below all come from one sample, sequenced in a study of OX40 agonist ivuxolimab in advanced cancers. The method was immunoSEQ multiplex PCR; TCRdb's version includes in-frame clones alone and lacks a portion of them. Altogether tens of thousands of clones are present, approximately 84% being singletons, with the ten largest covering roughly 8%. This specimen consisted of CD4+ or CD8+ T cells sorted from blood, obtained in a trial of the OX40 agonist ivuxolimab. These receptors all stem from an adult with an advanced solid tumor such as melanoma, head and neck, liver or kidney cancer.

This chain links TRBV28 with TRBJ1-2; 7 bases match TRBD1. This CDR3 is 16 amino acids long. Germline loops: CDR1 MDHEN, CDR2 SYDVKM. V gave up 5 bases and J gave up 4 bases; unmatched junction bases: 13. CDR3 region: CASSGIGTEKIYGYTF. CDR3 in DNA: TGTGCCAGCAGTGGTATAGGGACAGAAAAAATCTATGGCTACACCTTC.

This clone was found once. The chain has TRBV5-1 and TRBJ2-5, with D unclear. Between the trimmed V and J ends, which lost 7 bases and 5 bases, there was a span of 24 bases. This CDR3 region has 16 residues. Germline V CDR1 and CDR2: SGHRS, YFSETQ. This CDR3 is CASSIAPTAALETQYF. The CDR3 DNA follows: TGCGCCAGCTCAATCGCACCCACAGCAGCCCTGGAGACCCAGTACTTC.

The chain couples TRBV2 to TRBJ1-1; D unresolved. CDR3 length: 13 residues. V lost 2 bases to trimming and J lost 1 base, with 5 bases between them. The germline V gene has CDR1 SNHLY and CDR2 FYNNEI. The CDR3 coding sequence is TGTGCCAGCAGTGAATATGAGAACACTGAAGCTTTCTTT. Translated: CASSEYENTEAFF.

The chain recombines TRBV9 with TRBJ2-5; a weak D match, TRBD2 (5 bases). From germline, CDR1 is SGDLS and CDR2 YYNGEE. The CDR3 loop spans 15 amino acids. V was clipped by 1 base and J by 4 bases, with 14 bases between them. CDR3 DNA sequence: TGTGCCAGCAGCGTAAGACGGGGTAATGGAGAGACCCAGTACTTC. As protein: CASSVRRGNGETQYF.

The chain carries TRBV18 and TRBJ2-1; 11 bases line up with TRBD2. With V trimmed by 0 bases and J by 8 bases, 9 bases remained unmatched. The CDR3 has 17 residues. CDR1 is KGHSH, CDR2 LQKENI, per germline. CDR3 residues: CASSPPLGLAGGYEQFF. In DNA, the CDR3 is TGTGCCAGCTCACCACCCCTTGGACTAGCGGGCGGATATGAGCAGTTCTTC.